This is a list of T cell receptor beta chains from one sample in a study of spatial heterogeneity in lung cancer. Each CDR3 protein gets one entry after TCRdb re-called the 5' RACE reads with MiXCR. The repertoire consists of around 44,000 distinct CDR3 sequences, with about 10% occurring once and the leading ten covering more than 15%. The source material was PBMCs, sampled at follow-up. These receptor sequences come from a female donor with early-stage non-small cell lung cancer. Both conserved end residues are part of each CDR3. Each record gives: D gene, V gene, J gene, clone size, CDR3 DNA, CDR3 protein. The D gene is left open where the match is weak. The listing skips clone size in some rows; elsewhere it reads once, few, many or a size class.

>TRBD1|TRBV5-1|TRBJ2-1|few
TGCGCCAGCAGCTTCACAGGGGGCCGCTACAATGAGCAGTTCTTC
CASSFTGGRYNEQFF
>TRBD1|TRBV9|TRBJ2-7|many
TGTGCCAGCAGCCCCCGGGACAGCGCCTACGAGCAGTACTTC
CASSPRDSAYEQYF
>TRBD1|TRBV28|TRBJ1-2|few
TGTGCCAGCAGTTTATCCGCCCTGACAGGGAATGGCTACACCTTC
CASSLSALTGNGYTF
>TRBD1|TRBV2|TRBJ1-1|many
TGTGCCAGCGCTATACAGGGGGTGAACACTGAAGCTTTCTTT
CASAIQGVNTEAFF
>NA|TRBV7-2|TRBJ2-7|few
TGTGCCAGCAGCTTTGGGACATTCGCCTACGAGCAGTACTTC
CASSFGTFAYEQYF
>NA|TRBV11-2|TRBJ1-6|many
TGTGCCAGCAGCTTAGACAGGACGTGGCTCCACTTT
CASSLDRTWLHF
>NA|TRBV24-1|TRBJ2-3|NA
TGTGCCACCAAGGAGGGGGCGCAAAATACGCAGTATTTT
CATKEGAQNTQYF
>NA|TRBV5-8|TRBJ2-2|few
TGTGCCAGCACCATGAGAGGGAGGTCGAACACCGGGGAGCTGTTTTTT
CASTMRGRSNTGELFF
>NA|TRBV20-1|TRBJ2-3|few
TGCAGTGCCCCCGAGCCCGGGGTTGGGACAGATACGCAGTATTTT
CSAPEPGVGTDTQYF
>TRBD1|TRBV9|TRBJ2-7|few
TGTGCCAGCAGCGTAGGACAGGGGGCGACCTACGAGCAGTACTTC
CASSVGQGATYEQYF
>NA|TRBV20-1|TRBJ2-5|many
TGCAGTGCGCCGCCTCTGCCTGGATCCCAAGAGACCCAGTACTTC
CSAPPLPGSQETQYF
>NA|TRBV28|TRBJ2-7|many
TGTGCCAGCAGTACCCAGACAGGCGCGGCCTACGAGCAGTACTTC
CASSTQTGAAYEQYF
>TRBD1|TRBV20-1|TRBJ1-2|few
TGCAGTGCTAGTCACCGACAGGGGCTCCTTAGCTATGGCTACACCTTC
CSASHRQGLLSYGYTF
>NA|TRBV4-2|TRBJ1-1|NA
TGTGCCAGCAGCCCCGGGAGGGTTGCGACTGAAGCTTTCTTT
CASSPGRVATEAFF
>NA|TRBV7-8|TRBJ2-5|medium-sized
TGTGCCAGCAGCCCCCGGGTACCCCGGGGGGAGACCCAGTACTTC
CASSPRVPRGETQYF
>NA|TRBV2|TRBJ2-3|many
TGTGCCAGCACGAACTTAGTATTCCGAGGGGGTACGCAGTATTTT
CASTNLVFRGGTQYF
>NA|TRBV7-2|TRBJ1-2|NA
TGTGCCAGCAGCCCCTCCCCGACTCTCCCCTATGGCTACACCTTC
CASSPSPTLPYGYTF
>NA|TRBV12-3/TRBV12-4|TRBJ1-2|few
TGTGCCAGCAGTCGCCTCCAGAATCCGTCTTATGGCTACACCTTC
CASSRLQNPSYGYTF
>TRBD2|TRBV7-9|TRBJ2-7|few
TGTGCCAGCAGCCCCAAGTCCAGGGTAGCGGGGGGTCGGCACGAGCAGTACTTC
CASSPKSRVAGGRHEQYF
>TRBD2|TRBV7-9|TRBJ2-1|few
TGTGCCAGCAGCCCAATGGGGGGCGGGGGGCACGACAATGAGCAGTTCTTC
CASSPMGGGGHDNEQFF
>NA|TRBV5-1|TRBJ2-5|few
TGCGCCAGCAGTCTGAAAGTCCAAGAGACCCAGTACTTC
CASSLKVQETQYF
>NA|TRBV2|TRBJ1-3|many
TGTGCCAGCACCTCGACAGGTGTCTCTGGAAACACCATATATTTT
CASTSTGVSGNTIYF
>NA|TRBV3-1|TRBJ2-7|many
TGTGCCAGCAGCCAAGTACTACAGTCTTCCTACGAGCAGTACTTC
CASSQVLQSSYEQYF
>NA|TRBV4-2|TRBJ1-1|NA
TGTGCCAGCAGCCAAGGCAAGGGCACTGAAGCTTTCTTT
CASSQGKGTEAFF
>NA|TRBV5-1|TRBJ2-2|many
TGCGCCAGCAGCGTGATTAACACCGGGGAGCTGTTTTTT
CASSVINTGELFF
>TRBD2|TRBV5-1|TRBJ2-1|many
TGCGCCAGCGGGACTAGCGGGGGCCTGTACAATGAGCAGTTCTTC
CASGTSGGLYNEQFF
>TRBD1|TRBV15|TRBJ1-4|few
TGTGCCACCAGCAGCGCCTGGACAGGGTCGGTTAATGAAAAACTGTTTTTT
CATSSAWTGSVNEKLFF
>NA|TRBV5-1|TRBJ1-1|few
TGCGCCAGCAGCCGGCTCGAAGGCTCTGTTGAAGCTTTCTTT
CASSRLEGSVEAFF
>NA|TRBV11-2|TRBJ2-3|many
TGTGCCAGCAGCTTAGGCCGGTACACAGATACGCAGTATTTT
CASSLGRYTDTQYF
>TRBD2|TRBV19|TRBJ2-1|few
TGTGCCAGTAGTTACCGGCTAGCGGGGATCTTCTACAATGAGCAGTTCTTC
CASSYRLAGIFYNEQFF
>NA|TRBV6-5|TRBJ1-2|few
TGTGCCAGCAGTTATCTCCAGGGCTATGGCTACACCTTC
CASSYLQGYGYTF
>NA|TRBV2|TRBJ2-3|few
TGTGCCAGCAGTGAAGTAGGGTCCACAGATACGCAGTATTTT
CASSEVGSTDTQYF
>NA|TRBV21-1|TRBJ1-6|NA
TGTGCCAGCAGCAAAGTTGGGCCCTTCAAGGGCTCCTATAATTCACCCCTCCACTTT
CASSKVGPFKGSYNSPLHF
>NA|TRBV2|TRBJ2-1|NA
TGTGCCAGCAGTGAAGCCATGAATGAGCAGTTCTTC
CASSEAMNEQFF
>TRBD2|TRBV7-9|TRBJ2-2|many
TGTGCCAGCAGCTTAGCAAGGACTAGCGTCGGGGAGCTGTTTTTT
CASSLARTSVGELFF
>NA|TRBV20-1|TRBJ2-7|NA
TGCAGTGCTAGAGATGCGTCCGGGACCCCGGCCTACGAGCAGTACTTC
CSARDASGTPAYEQYF
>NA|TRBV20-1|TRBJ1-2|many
TGCAGTGCTAGAGCGGAAAGCTATGGCTACACCTTC
CSARAESYGYTF
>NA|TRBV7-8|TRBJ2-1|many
TGTGCCAGCAGCCCGGACCTGGGCAATGAGCAGTTCTTC
CASSPDLGNEQFF
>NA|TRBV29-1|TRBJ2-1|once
TGCAGCGTCGATGGACAACGAATTTACAATGACCAGTTCTTC
CSVDGQRIYNDQFF
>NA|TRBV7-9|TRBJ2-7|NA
TGTGCCAGCGGCCGGGACGGGAGCTCCTACGAGCAGTACTTC
CASGRDGSSYEQYF
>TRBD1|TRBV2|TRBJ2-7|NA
TGTGCCAGCAGGACCCGGACAGGGGTGTACGAGCAGTACTTC
CASRTRTGVYEQYF
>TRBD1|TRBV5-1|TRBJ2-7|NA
TGCGCCAGCAGCTCTGGATCGGGACAGTTCTCTTACGAGCAGTACTTC
CASSSGSGQFSYEQYF
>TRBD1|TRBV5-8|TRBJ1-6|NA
TGTGCCAGCAGCCCGAGAAGGGGGACAGGGCGATTGGGTTCACCCCTCCACTTT
CASSPRRGTGRLGSPLHF
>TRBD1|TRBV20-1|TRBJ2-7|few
TGCAGTGCTAGAAGGACAGGGACGCAGGTGGGCGAGCAGTACTTC
CSARRTGTQVGEQYF
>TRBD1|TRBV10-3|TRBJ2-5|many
TGTGCCATCAGTGAGTCAGGGGGCCCCCAAGAGACCCAGTACTTC
CAISESGGPQETQYF
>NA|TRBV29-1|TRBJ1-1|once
TGCAGCCCATCGTCCGACATCGGGGGAGCATTCTTT
CSPSSDIGGAFF
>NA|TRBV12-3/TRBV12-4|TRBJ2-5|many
TGTGCCAGCACCTCAAAAACAGGAAGCCAAGAGACCCAGTACTTC
CASTSKTGSQETQYF
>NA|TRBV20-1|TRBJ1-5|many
TGCAGTGCGTTAGACAGGCGCAATCAGCCCCAGCATTTT
CSALDRRNQPQHF
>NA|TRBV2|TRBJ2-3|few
TGTGCCAGCAGTGAACCGCAGGGAAGGACAGATACGCAGTATTTT
CASSEPQGRTDTQYF
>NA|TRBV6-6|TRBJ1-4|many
TGTGCCAGCAGCCTGGGCAGTTTACTAACTAATGAAAAACTGTTTTTT
CASSLGSLLTNEKLFF
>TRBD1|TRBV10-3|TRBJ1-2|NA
TGTGCCATCAGCGCCGACAGGGACGGCTACACCTTC
CAISADRDGYTF
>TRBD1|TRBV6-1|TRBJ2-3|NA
TGTGCCAGCAGTGAGGACAGGGGTAGGACAGATACGCAGTATTTT
CASSEDRGRTDTQYF
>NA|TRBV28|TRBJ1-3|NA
TGTGCCAGCAGTTTACTAGGGCCCTCGCGTAACACCATATATTTT
CASSLLGPSRNTIYF
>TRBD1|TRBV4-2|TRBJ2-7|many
TGTGCCAGCAGCCAAGATGAGGGGGACAGTTCCTACGAGCAGTACTTC
CASSQDEGDSSYEQYF
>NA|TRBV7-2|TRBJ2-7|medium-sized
TGTGCCAGCAGCTTCGGGCCACTAATCTACGAGCAGTACTTC
CASSFGPLIYEQYF
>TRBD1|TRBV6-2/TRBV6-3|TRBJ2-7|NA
TGTGCCAGCAGTCCTCAGGGGGCGATGGCTTTTAACGGGCAGTACTTC
CASSPQGAMAFNGQYF
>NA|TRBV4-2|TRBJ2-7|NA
TGTGCCAGCAGCCAAGATGCCACGGACTACTACGAGCAGTACTTC
CASSQDATDYYEQYF